Given below is one T cell receptor (beta chain) in context. Its cognate antigen is unknown. This sample is part of a study of beta chain features in type 1 diabetes. The CDR3 extends over 15 amino acids. Trimming took off 2 bases at V and 2 bases at J, with 13 bases between the two ends. Germline V CDR1 and CDR2: SGHDT, YYEEEE. Sorting that relied on CD45RO/CCR7/CD25/CD127/CD95/CD27 yielded CD4+ naive, central memory, regulatory and stem cell-like memory cells. Sequenced material consisted of expressed TCRB transcripts (all of the isolated RNA was reverse transcribed). TCRdb keeps only in-frame clones here, not all; method: immunoSEQ multiplex PCR. The top ten hold about 0.02% of the sample, which has approximately 340,000 clones, roughly 16% seen once. Study-level findings and limits: The study found that naive, central memory and Treg TCRB repertoires appeared more similar in patients than in healthy donors.

This TCR was sampled from a woman between 18 and 29 years old in good health. Sequenced sample: naive CD4+ T cells from blood. The gene calls are TRBV5-6 and TRBJ2-5; perhaps TRBD2 as D (6 bases). CDR3 sequence: CASSFIGDFQETQYF. CDR3 DNA sequence: TGTGCCAGCAGCTTCATCGGGGACTTTCAAGAGACCCAGTACTTC.